The 32 T cell receptor beta chains presented below share a single source sample, sequenced in a study of shared clonotypes between healthy human individuals. Profiled with immunoSEQ multiplex PCR; TCRdb holds only in-frame clones, not every one. The sample holds fewer than 100,000 clones, roughly 69% seen once. The specimen sequenced was memory CD8+ T cells sorted from blood. Subset here: CD45RO+ cells pooled with CCR7-negative TemRA cells. The receptors stem from a young man in good health.

The genes are TRBV7-2 and TRBJ2-7, with 7 bases aligning to TRBD1. Germline-derived CDR1 and CDR2 are SGHTA and FQGNSA. Losses at the gene ends were 5 bases for V and 0 bases for J; bases not matched to a gene: 4. CDR3 length: 14 residues. The chain's CDR3 is CASSAYRGSYEQYF. Here the CDR3 DNA reads TGTGCCAGCAGCGCATACAGGGGCTCCTACGAGCAGTACTTC.

The rearrangement joins TRBV7-8 to TRBJ2-7; TRBD2 matches at 8 bases. Germline V CDR1 and CDR2: SGHVS, FQNEAQ. The CDR3 is 15 amino acids. The V and J ends lost 1 base and 4 bases, in that order; junction bases with no gene match: 6. DNA of the CDR3: TGTGCCAGCAGCTTAGTCGGGGGGGAGAGTTACGAGCAGTACTTC. Translating it yields CASSLVGGESYEQYF. Drawing the rest from reference TRBV7-8 and TRBJ2-7, the complete variable domain is GAGVSQSPRYKVAKRGQDVALRCDPISGHVSLFWYQQALGQGPEFLTYFQNEAQLDKSGLPSDRFFAERPEGSVSTLKIQRTQQEDSAVYLCASSLVGGESYEQYFGPGTRLTVT.

The rearrangement links TRBV7-4 to TRBJ2-7; 7 bases agree with TRBD1. The trim removed 2 bases at V and 7 bases at J, leaving 8 bases unmatched. In germline, CDR1 is SGHVT, CDR2 SQSDAQ. The CDR3 loop spans 14 amino acids. CDR3 region: CASSLLQGVWEQYF. CDR3 nucleotides: TGTGCCAGCAGCTTATTGCAGGGGGTGTGGGAGCAGTACTTC.

The chain links TRBV18 to TRBJ2-5; possibly TRBD2 for D (6 bases). The CDR3 runs 14 residues. V was pared by 5 bases and J by 4 bases, with 14 bases between. Germline V gives CDR1 KGHSH, CDR2 LQKENI. The CDR3 region is CASSETRIGETQYF. The CDR3 DNA sequence: TGTGCCAGCTCAGAGACTAGGATCGGAGAGACCCAGTACTTC. The whole variable domain, remainder taken from reference TRBV18 and TRBJ2-5, is NAGVMQNPRHLVRRRGQEARLRCSPMKGHSHVYWYRQLPEEGLKFMVYLQKENIIDESGMPKERFSAEFPKEGPSILRIQQVVRGDSAAYFCASSETRIGETQYFGPGTRLLVL.

CDR3 loop: CASSSRTSGVHNEQFF. As DNA, the CDR3 is TGTGCCAGCAGCTCCCGGACTAGCGGGGTCCACAATGAGCAGTTCTTC. The genes are TRBV9 and TRBJ2-1; 12 bases are a match to TRBD2. Per the germline V gene, CDR1 is SGDLS and CDR2 is YYNGEE. With V trimmed by 4 bases and J by 5 bases, 7 bases remained unmatched. The CDR3 has 16 amino acids.

The chain has TRBV7-2 and TRBJ2-7; D call uncertain. The V gene's germline CDR1 is SGHTA and CDR2 FQGNSA. Trimming pared 0 bases from V and 5 bases from J, leaving 2 bases between. CDR3 length: 11 residues. DNA for the CDR3: TGTGCCAGCAGCTTAGCAGACGAGCAGTACTTC. Translating it yields CASSLADEQYF.

V usage is TRBV27 and J usage is TRBJ2-1; TRBD2 matches 9 bases. V lost 8 bases, J lost 6 bases, and 8 bases stayed unmatched. Looked up from germline, CDR1 is MNHEY and CDR2 is SMNVEV (reference sequence). The CDR3 has 14 residues. CDR3 nucleotides: TGTGCCAGCCAAGCGGGAGGCCCTACCAATGAGCAGTTCTTC. Protein: CASQAGGPTNEQFF.

This clone was recorded once. The V gene is TRBV28, the J gene TRBJ2-1; TRBD2 matches at 8 bases. The CDR3 runs 15 residues. Germline values: CDR1 MDHEN, CDR2 SYDVKM. The V gene end was trimmed by 5 bases and the J gene end by 4 bases; junction bases not matched to a gene: 7. The CDR3 bases are TGTGCCAGCAGTCCCGGGACTAGTCATTACAATGAGCAGTTCTTC. Residues: CASSPGTSHYNEQFF.

Only a few counts were recorded for this clone. The chain employs TRBV28 and TRBJ2-1; weak D call: TRBD1 (6 bases). V lost 5 bases and J 2 bases, leaving 13 bases between the germline ends. Germline V gene data show CDR1 as MDHEN and CDR2 as SYDVKM. This CDR3 is 15 amino acids long. CDR3 in amino acids: CASSPIQGTYNEQFF. The CDR3 DNA follows: TGTGCCAGCAGTCCGATACAGGGTACCTACAATGAGCAGTTCTTC.

V is TRBV7-4 and J is TRBJ1-5; D might be TRBD1 (6 bases). The CDR3 runs 17 residues. The V gene's germline CDR1 is SGHVT and CDR2 SQSDAQ. V was trimmed by 5 bases and J by 5 bases, leaving 22 bases between them. The chain's CDR3 is CASSANNPAGEHQPQHF. CDR3 sequence (DNA): TGTGCCAGCAGCGCAAATAACCCGGCAGGGGAACATCAGCCCCAGCATTTT.

A few counts support this clone. The rearrangement joins TRBV6-5 to TRBJ1-1; maybe TRBD1 (5 bases). The length of the CDR3 is 13 residues. CDR1 is MNHEY and CDR2 is SVGAGI in the germline V gene. Trimming took 6 bases from V and 4 from J, leaving 12 bases between them. CDR3 in amino acids: CASSYGQGTEAFF. The CDR3 DNA reads as TGTGCCAGCAGCTACGGGCAGGGCACTGAAGCTTTCTTT.

The rearrangement joins TRBV6-1 to TRBJ2-3, with D perhaps given as TRBD1 or TRBD2 (7 bases each). V gave up 2 bases and J gave up 4 bases, with 16 bases separating them. The CDR3 loop spans 16 amino acids. Germline loops: CDR1 MNHNS, CDR2 SASEGT. The CDR3 DNA is TGTGCCAGCAGTGAACAGCAGGGAGGGGGCGCAGATACGCAGTATTTT. This translates into CASSEQQGGGADTQYF.

This CDR3 is CASSSVGTEGRFNGYTF. The CDR3 coding sequence is TGTGCCAGCAGTTCAGTCGGGACTGAGGGGAGGTTTAATGGCTACACCTTC. V gene TRBV27 combines with J gene TRBJ1-2, with D possibly TRBD1 on 5 matching bases. This CDR3 has 17 amino acids. Trimming left V 4 bases short and J 6 bases short, with 24 bases between. Germline assignment: CDR1 MNHEY and CDR2 SMNVEV (reference sequence).

The chain is built from TRBV28 and TRBJ2-1; 7 positions agree with TRBD2. J lost 0 bases, V lost 6 bases, and 5 bases had no gene match. CDR3 length: 15 residues. Germline CDR1 is MDHEN and CDR2 is SYDVKM. CDR3 sequence: CASSQSGTSYNEQFF. The CDR3 DNA reads as TGTGCCAGCAGCCAGAGCGGGACCTCCTACAATGAGCAGTTCTTC.

To note about this clone: Other nucleotide sequences from this sample produce the same CDR3. The CDR3 DNA reads as TGTGCCAGTACCCCGGGGCAGGGGCTCTATGGCTACACCTTC. This translates into CASTPGQGLYGYTF. This sequence joins TRBV19 and TRBJ1-2, with D possibly being TRBD1 (6 bases). The V gene's germline CDR1 is LNHDA and CDR2 SQIVND (reference sequence). Trimming took 7 bases from V and 4 from J, leaving 16 bases between them. This CDR3 spans 14 amino acids.

The CDR3 DNA reads as TGTGCCAGCTCACTCCAGGGGCCGGATCAGCCCCAGCATTTT. This codes for CASSLQGPDQPQHF. The chain combines TRBV18 with TRBJ1-5, with TRBD1 as a possible D gene (6 bases). V was pared by 4 bases and J by 5 bases, with 12 bases between. The CDR3 is 14 residues long. Germline CDR1 reads KGHSH; CDR2 reads LQKENI.

By share, this clone counts as medium-sized. The rearrangement joins TRBV27 to TRBJ1-5; perhaps TRBD1 as D (6 bases). Germline V gives CDR1 MNHEY, CDR2 SMNVEV (reference sequence). V lost 5 bases to trimming and J lost 5 bases, with 13 bases between them. This CDR3 contains 14 residues. The CDR3 protein is CASSPRGPDQPQHF. CDR3 sequence (DNA): TGTGCCAGCAGTCCCAGGGGTCCTGATCAGCCCCAGCATTTT.

Concerning this clone itself: The same CDR3 can be traced to other DNA sequences in this sample. The V call is TRBV29-1, the J call TRBJ1-1, with D uncertain. Deletions cut 6 bases from V and 0 bases from J, with 8 bases between. CDR1 and CDR2 (germline): SQVTM, ANQGSEA. The CDR3 is made up of 12 amino acids. The CDR3 DNA sequence: TGCAGCGTGGCGAAAATGAACACTGAAGCTTTCTTT. Translating gives CSVAKMNTEAFF.

This clone was seen at least ten times. The sample has other DNA sequences that encode this CDR3 too. V usage is TRBV29-1 and J usage is TRBJ1-1; D unclear. The length of the CDR3 is 12 residues. Germline CDR1 is SQVTM and CDR2 is ANQGSEA. With 4 bases removed from V and 1 base from J, the gap between germline ends came to 7 bases. CDR3: CSVVPGNTEAFF. DNA for the CDR3: TGCAGCGTTGTGCCCGGGAACACTGAAGCTTTCTTT.

Remarks on this clone: The same CDR3 can be traced to other DNA sequences in this sample. The chain uses TRBV7-9 and TRBJ2-3; 9 bases match TRBD2. Germline V CDR1 and CDR2: SEHNR, FQNEAQ (reference sequence). After removal of 3 bases from V and 3 bases from J, the junction contained 4 bases not matched to a gene. There are 15 residues in the CDR3. The DNA of the CDR3 is TGTGCCAGCAGCTTTCCGACTAGCGGAACAGATACGCAGTATTTT. Translating it yields CASSFPTSGTDTQYF.

This clone was found many times. V usage is TRBV4-1 and J usage is TRBJ2-7; D may be TRBD1 or TRBD2 (5 bases each). The CDR3 totals 18 residues. CDR1 and CDR2 from the germline V gene are MGHRA and YSYEKL. The ends were cut back, 1 base at V and 5 bases at J, with 24 bases in the middle. CDR3 nucleotides: TGCGCCAGCAGCCAAGTTGACATGGGATTTACCGGGGCCAACGAGCAGTACTTC. It is translated as CASSQVDMGFTGANEQYF.

The genes are TRBV18 and TRBJ2-5, with D possibly being TRBD2 (5 bases). CDR3 length: 15 amino acids. The germline V and J ends were trimmed by 3 bases and 2 bases, with 13 bases remaining between them. CDR1 and CDR2 from the germline V gene are KGHSH and LQKENI. The CDR3 here is CASSPEGGRQETQYF. In DNA form, the CDR3 reads TGTGCCAGCTCACCCGAAGGTGGGAGACAAGAGACCCAGTACTTC.

There are a few counts of this clone. The chain combines TRBV15 with TRBJ2-2; 11 nucleotides match TRBD2. The V gene's germline CDR1 is LNHNV and CDR2 YYDKDF (reference sequence). Trimming removed 2 bases from V and 5 bases from J; junction bases left unmatched: 4. The CDR3 totals 16 residues. As DNA, the CDR3 is TGTGCCACCAGCAGACAGGGACTAGCGGATACCGGGGAGCTGTTTTTT. Residues: CATSRQGLADTGELFF.

The rearrangement uses TRBV5-1 and TRBJ2-1; 7 positions match TRBD1. V shed 0 bases and J 4 bases; nucleotides not matched to a gene: 1. The CDR3 consists of 14 residues. From germline, CDR1 is SGHRS and CDR2 YFSETQ. The CDR3 DNA reads TGCGCCAGCAGCTTGGGACAGGGATACAATGAGCAGTTCTTC. Translated: CASSLGQGYNEQFF.

The V gene is TRBV4-2, the J gene TRBJ2-2; D is undetermined. Germline-derived CDR1 and CDR2 are LGHNA and YNFKEQ. The CDR3 runs to 18 residues. Trimming removed 0 bases at V and 2 bases at J, with 16 bases between. The CDR3 region has the DNA TGTGCCAGCAGCCAAGATATGGTAGAGTTTACTAACACCGGGGAGCTGTTTTTT. Its translation: CASSQDMVEFTNTGELFF.

The V call is TRBV4-2, the J call TRBJ2-5, with a possible D match to TRBD2 (5 bases). The V and J ends lost 0 bases and 6 bases respectively, with 17 bases between them. This CDR3 has 16 residues. Germline CDR1 is LGHNA and CDR2 is YNFKEQ. The DNA of the CDR3 is TGTGCCAGCAGCCAAGATTCAGCGGTGGGCGGAAAGACCCAGTACTTC. It codes for CASSQDSAVGGKTQYF.

This clone was found once. This rearrangement joins TRBV2 to TRBJ2-5; D may be TRBD1 (6 bases). The CDR3 has 14 residues. Trimming left V 6 bases short and J 4 bases short, with 15 bases between. CDR1 and CDR2 (germline): SNHLY, FYNNEI. The CDR3 loop is CASRGLAGVETQYF. In nucleotides, the CDR3 is TGTGCCAGCAGGGGGCTGGCAGGGGTAGAGACCCAGTACTTC.

This chain connects TRBV30 to TRBJ2-4; the D gene could be TRBD1 or TRBD2 (7 bases each). Trimming stripped 3 bases from V and 11 bases from J, with 17 bases between. The CDR3 length is 13 residues. Germline V gene data show CDR1 as GTSNPN and CDR2 as SVGIG (reference sequence). Here the CDR3 reads CAWRKSRGGFQYF. The CDR3 nucleotides are TGTGCCTGGAGGAAAAGCAGGGGGGGTTTTCAGTACTTC.

The chain combines TRBV13 with TRBJ2-7; 7 bases are shared with TRBD1. This CDR3 has 14 amino acids. Germline lookup yields CDR1 PRHDT and CDR2 FYEKMQ (reference sequence). The J segment lost 6 bases and the V segment lost 5 bases, leaving 10 bases of the junction unmatched. The CDR3 reads CASSPRQGTLEQYF. In DNA form, the CDR3 reads TGTGCCAGCAGCCCTCGACAGGGAACGCTCGAGCAGTACTTC.

The rearrangement uses TRBV27 and TRBJ1-5; TRBD1 is a possible D gene (5 bases). Germline V CDR1 and CDR2: MNHEY, SMNVEV (reference sequence). Trimming removed 4 bases from V and 10 bases from J, with 14 bases in between. The CDR3 extends over 13 amino acids. The CDR3 region is CASSSWGGKPQHF. CDR3 coding DNA: TGTGCCAGCAGTTCATGGGGGGGTAAACCCCAGCATTTT.

This chain connects TRBV18 to TRBJ2-1; 9 bases map to TRBD2. The CDR3 has 15 amino acids. Trimming at V came to 2 bases and at J to 7 bases, leaving 6 bases not matched to a gene. In germline, CDR1 is KGHSH, CDR2 LQKENI. CDR3 sequence (DNA): TGTGCCAGCTCACCAGTTAGCGGGAGTCGGAATGAGCAGTTCTTC. Its translation: CASSPVSGSRNEQFF.

This chain connects TRBV28 to TRBJ1-2; 9 nucleotides agree with TRBD1. Trimming removed 5 bases from V and 4 bases from J; junction bases left unmatched: 14. The CDR3 loop spans 17 amino acids. Germline CDR1 reads MDHEN; CDR2 reads SYDVKM. The CDR3 loop is CASSGRDRATTTYGYTF. CDR3 nucleotide sequence: TGTGCCAGCAGTGGCCGGGACAGGGCTACTACGACCTATGGCTACACCTTC.